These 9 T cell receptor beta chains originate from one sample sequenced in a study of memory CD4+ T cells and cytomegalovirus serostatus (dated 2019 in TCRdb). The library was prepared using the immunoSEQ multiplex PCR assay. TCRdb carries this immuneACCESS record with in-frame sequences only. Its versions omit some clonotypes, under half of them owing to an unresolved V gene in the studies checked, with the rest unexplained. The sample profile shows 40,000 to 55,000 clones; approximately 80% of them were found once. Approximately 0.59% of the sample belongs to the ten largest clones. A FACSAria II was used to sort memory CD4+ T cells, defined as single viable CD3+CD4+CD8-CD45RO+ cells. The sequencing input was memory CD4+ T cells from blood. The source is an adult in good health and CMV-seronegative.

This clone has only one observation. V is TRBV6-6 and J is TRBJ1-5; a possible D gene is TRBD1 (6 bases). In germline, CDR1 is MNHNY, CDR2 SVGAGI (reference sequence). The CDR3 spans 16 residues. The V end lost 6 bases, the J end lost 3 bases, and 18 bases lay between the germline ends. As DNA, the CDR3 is TGTGCCAGCAGCCCAACCGACAGGAGACTCAATCAGCCCCAGCATTTT. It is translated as CASSPTDRRLNQPQHF.

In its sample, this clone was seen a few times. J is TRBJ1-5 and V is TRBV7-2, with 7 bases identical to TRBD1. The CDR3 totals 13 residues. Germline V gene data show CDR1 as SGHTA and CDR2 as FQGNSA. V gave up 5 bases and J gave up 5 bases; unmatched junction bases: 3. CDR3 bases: TGTGCCAGCAGCACCGACAGGGATCAGCCCCAGCATTTT. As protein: CASSTDRDQPQHF.

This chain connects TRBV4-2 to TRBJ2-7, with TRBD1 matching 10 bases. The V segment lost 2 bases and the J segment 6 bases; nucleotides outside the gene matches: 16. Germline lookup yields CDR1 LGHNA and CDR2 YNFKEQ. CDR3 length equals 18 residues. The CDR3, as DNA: TGTGCCAGCAGCCAAAGGGCCCGGGACAGGGGCGGAGGATCCGAGCAGTACTTC. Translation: CASSQRARDRGGGSEQYF.

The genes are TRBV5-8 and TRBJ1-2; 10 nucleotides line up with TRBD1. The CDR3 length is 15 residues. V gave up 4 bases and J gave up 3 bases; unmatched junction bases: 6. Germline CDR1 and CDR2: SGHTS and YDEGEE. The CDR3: CASSHGDRGDYGYTF. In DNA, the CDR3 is TGTGCCAGCAGCCACGGGGACAGGGGCGACTATGGCTACACCTTC.

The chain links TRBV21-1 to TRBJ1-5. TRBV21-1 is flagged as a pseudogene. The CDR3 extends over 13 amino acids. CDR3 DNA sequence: TGTGCAGACTCGATGGGGAGGGTTCAGCCCCAGCATTTT. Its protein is CADSMGRVQPQHF.

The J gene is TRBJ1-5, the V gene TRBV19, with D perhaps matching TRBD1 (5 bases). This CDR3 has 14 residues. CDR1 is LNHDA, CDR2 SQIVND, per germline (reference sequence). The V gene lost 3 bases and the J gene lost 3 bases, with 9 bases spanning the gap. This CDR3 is CASSMGVDNQPQHF. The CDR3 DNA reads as TGTGCCAGTAGTATGGGGGTAGACAATCAGCCCCAGCATTTT.

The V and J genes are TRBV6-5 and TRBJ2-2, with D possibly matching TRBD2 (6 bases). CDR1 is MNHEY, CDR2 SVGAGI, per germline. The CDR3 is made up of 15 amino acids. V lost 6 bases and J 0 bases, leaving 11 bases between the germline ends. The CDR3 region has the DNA TGTGCCAGCAGGAAGGAGGGTCCGAACACCGGGGAGCTGTTTTTT. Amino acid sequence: CASRKEGPNTGELFF.

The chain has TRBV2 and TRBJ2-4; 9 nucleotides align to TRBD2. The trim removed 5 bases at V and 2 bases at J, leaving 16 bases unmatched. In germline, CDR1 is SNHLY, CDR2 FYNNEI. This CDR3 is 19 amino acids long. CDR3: CASSTNLPSGVISKNIQYF. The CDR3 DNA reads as TGTGCCAGCAGTACTAACCTCCCTAGCGGGGTAATATCCAAAAACATTCAGTACTTC.

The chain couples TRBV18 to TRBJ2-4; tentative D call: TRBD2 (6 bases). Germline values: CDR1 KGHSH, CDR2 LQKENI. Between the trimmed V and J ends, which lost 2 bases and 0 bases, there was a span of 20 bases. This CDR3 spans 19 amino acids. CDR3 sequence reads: CASSPGTSLGPIAKNIQYF. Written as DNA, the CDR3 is TGTGCCAGCTCACCAGGGACTTCCCTTGGCCCCATAGCCAAAAACATTCAGTACTTC.